This T cell receptor (beta chain) was obtained from a study of cytomegalovirus exposure and HLA in healthy donors. Looking at the study overall: A previous analysis identified 95 million to 140 million unique TCR beta sequences derived from around 180 million T cells.

Germline trimming cut 1 base from V and 12 bases from J; bases unmatched to any gene: 6. Germline-derived CDR1 and CDR2 are SGHVS and FNYEAQ. CDR3 length equals 13 residues. The study's findings and limits: Accurate predictions that matched the HLA-A and HLA-B alleles of most subjects were reportedly made from TCR beta sequences. Most TCRs appeared rarely, but some public TCRs recurred in many donors. It was reportedly the case that the classifier diagnosed cytomegalovirus status with high specificity and sensitivity.

The PCR used 60 Vbeta and 13 Jbeta primers. The data were produced by immunoSEQ multiplex PCR, yet TCRdb's version contains in-frame clones alone and is incomplete. The sample holds around 170,000 clones, 76% seen once. Points on this clone: Its specificity is not known.

The genes are TRBV7-6 and TRBJ2-3, with TRBD2 matching over 8 bases. The sequence came from a man between 18 and 29 years old in good health and CMV-seronegative. Material: PBMCs. CDR3 sequence: CASSLGSGLGQYF. CDR3 coding DNA: TGTGCCAGCAGCTTAGGCTCGGGACTAGGACAGTATTTT. Together with reference TRBV7-6 and TRBJ2-3, the CDR3 gives the full variable domain: GAGVSQSPRYKVTKRGQDVALRCDPISGHVSLYWYRQALGQGPEFLTYFNYEAQQDKSGLPNDRFSAERPEGSISTLTIQRTEQRDSAMYRCASSLGSGLGQYFGPGTRLTVL.